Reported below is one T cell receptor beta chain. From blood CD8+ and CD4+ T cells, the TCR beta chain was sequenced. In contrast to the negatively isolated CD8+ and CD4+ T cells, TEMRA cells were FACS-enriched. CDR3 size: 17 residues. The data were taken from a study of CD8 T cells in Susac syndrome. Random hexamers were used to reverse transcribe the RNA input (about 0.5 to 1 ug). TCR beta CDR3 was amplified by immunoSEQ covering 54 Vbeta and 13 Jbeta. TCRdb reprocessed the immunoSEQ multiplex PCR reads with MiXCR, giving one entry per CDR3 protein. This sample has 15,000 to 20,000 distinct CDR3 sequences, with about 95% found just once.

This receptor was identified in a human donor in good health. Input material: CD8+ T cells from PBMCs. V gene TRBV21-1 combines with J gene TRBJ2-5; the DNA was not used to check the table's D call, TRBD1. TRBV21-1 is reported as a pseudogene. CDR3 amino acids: CASSSQKGAGGGETQYF. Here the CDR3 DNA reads TGTGCCAGCAGCAGCCAGAAGGGCGCGGGGGGCGGAGAGACCCAGTACTTC.